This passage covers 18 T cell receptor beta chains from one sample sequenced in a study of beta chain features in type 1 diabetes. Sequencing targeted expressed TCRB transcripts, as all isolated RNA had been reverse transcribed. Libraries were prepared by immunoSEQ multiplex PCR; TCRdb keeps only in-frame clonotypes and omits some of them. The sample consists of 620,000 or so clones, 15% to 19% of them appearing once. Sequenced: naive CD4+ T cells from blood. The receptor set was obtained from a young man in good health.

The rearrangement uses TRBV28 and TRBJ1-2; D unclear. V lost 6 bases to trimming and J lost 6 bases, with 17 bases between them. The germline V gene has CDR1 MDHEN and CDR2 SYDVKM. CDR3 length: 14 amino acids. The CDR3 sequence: CASSLTAVLHGYTF. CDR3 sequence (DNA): TGTGCCAGCAGCCTGACGGCGGTCCTGCATGGCTACACCTTC.

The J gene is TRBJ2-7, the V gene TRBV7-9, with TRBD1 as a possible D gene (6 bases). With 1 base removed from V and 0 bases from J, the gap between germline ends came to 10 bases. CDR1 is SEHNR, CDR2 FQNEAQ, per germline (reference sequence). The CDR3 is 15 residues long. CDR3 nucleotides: TGTGCCAGCAGCTTAGGACAGGTTGACTCCTACGAGCAGTACTTC. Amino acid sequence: CASSLGQVDSYEQYF.

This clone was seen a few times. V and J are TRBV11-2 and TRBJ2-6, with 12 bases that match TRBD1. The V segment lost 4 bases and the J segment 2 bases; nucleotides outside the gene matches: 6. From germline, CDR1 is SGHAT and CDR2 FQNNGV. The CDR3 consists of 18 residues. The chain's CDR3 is CASSSIRDRGPGANVLTF. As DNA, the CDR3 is TGTGCCAGCAGCTCGATCCGGGACAGGGGGCCTGGGGCCAACGTCCTGACTTTC.

The CDR3 DNA follows: TGTGCCAGCAGTTCCTTAGACAGGGACGGTCAGCCCCAGCATTTT. Amino acids: CASSSLDRDGQPQHF. The chain is built from TRBV28 and TRBJ1-5; 7 bases agree with TRBD1. Germline values: CDR1 MDHEN, CDR2 SYDVKM. This CDR3 contains 15 residues. The trim removed 4 bases at V and 6 bases at J, leaving 9 bases unmatched.

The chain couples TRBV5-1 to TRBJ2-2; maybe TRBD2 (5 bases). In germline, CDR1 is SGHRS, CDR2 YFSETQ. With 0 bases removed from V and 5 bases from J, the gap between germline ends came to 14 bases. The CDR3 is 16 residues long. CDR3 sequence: CASSLVLREKTGELFF. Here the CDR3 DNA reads TGCGCCAGCAGCTTGGTTCTTCGGGAAAAAACCGGGGAGCTGTTTTTT.

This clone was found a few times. CDR3 loop: CASSYSNGNSPLHF. The CDR3 DNA reads TGTGCCAGCAGTTACTCGAATGGGAATTCACCCCTCCACTTT. The rearrangement links TRBV6-5 to TRBJ1-6; no firm D call. This CDR3 comprises 14 residues. V gave up 0 bases and J gave up 7 bases, with 7 bases separating them. Per germline, CDR1 MNHEY and CDR2 SVGAGI.

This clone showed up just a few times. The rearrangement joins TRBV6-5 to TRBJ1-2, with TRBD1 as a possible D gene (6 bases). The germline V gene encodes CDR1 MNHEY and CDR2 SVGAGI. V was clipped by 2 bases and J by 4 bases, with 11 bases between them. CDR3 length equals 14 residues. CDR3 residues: CASSYERTAYGYTF. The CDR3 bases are TGTGCCAGCAGTTACGAACGGACAGCCTATGGCTACACCTTC.

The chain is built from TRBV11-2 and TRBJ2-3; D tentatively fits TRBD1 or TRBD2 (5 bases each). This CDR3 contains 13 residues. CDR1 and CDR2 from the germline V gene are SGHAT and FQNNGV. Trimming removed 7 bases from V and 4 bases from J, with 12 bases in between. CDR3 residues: CASTQGRSDTQYF. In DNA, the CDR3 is TGTGCCAGCACCCAGGGACGATCAGATACGCAGTATTTT.

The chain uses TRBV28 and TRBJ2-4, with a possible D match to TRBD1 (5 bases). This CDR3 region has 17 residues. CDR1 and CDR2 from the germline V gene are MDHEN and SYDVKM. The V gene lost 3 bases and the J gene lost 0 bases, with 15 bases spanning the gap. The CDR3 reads CASSFRVWNIAKNIQYF. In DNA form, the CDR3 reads TGTGCCAGCAGTTTCAGGGTATGGAATATAGCCAAAAACATTCAGTACTTC. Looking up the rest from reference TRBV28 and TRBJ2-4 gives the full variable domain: DVKVTQSSRYLVKRTGEKVFLECVQDMDHENMFWYRQDPGLGLRLIYFSYDVKMKEKGDIPEGYSVSREKKERFSLILESASTNQTSMYLCASSFRVWNIAKNIQYFGAGTRLSVL.

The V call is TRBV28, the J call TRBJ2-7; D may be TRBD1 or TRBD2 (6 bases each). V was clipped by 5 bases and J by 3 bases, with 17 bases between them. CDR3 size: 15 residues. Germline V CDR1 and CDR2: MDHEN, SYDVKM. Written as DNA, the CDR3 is TGTGCCAGCAGTCCCGTGTGGAGGGGGGTCTACGAGCAGTACTTC. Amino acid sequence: CASSPVWRGVYEQYF.

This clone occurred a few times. CDR3 residues: CASSVNGETGEQYF. In nucleotides, the CDR3 is TGTGCCAGCAGCGTAAACGGGGAAACAGGCGAGCAGTACTTC. This chain connects TRBV9 to TRBJ2-7; D tentatively reads TRBD1 or TRBD2 (5 bases each). Germline CDR1 is SGDLS and CDR2 is YYNGEE. V lost 1 base, J lost 6 bases, and 14 bases lay in between. The CDR3 totals 14 residues.

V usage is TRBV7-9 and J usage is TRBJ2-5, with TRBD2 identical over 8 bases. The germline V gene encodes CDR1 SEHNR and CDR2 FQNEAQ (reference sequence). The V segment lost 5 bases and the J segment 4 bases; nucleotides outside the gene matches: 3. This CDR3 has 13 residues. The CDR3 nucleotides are TGTGCCAGCAGCGGACTAGCCGGAGAGACCCAGTACTTC. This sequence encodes CASSGLAGETQYF.

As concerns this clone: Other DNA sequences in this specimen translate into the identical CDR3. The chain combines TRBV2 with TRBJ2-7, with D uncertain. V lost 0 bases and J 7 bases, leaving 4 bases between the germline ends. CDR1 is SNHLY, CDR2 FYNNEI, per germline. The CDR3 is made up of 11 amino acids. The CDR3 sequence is CASSEAREQYF. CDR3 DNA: TGTGCCAGCAGTGAAGCCCGGGAGCAGTACTTC.

CDR3 loop: CASSQDSPLAIGQTQYF. The CDR3 DNA is TGCGCCAGCAGCCAAGATTCCCCACTAGCGATTGGACAGACCCAGTACTTC. This chain connects TRBV4-3 to TRBJ2-5; TRBD2 agrees at 7 bases. Germline CDR1 and CDR2: LGHNA and YSLEER. The CDR3 is made up of 17 amino acids. The ends lost 0 bases at V and 6 bases at J; junction bases unmatched: 13.

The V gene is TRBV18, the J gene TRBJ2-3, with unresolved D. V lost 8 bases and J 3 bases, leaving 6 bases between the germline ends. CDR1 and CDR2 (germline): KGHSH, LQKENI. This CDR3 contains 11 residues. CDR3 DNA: TGTGCCAGCCACCTTACAGATACGCAGTATTTT. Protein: CASHLTDTQYF. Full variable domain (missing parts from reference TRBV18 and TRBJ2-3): NAGVMQNPRHLVRRRGQEARLRCSPMKGHSHVYWYRQLPEEGLKFMVYLQKENIIDESGMPKERFSAEFPKEGPSILRIQQVVRGDSAAYFCASHLTDTQYFGPGTRLTVL.

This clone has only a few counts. The CDR3 DNA reads TGTGCCAGCAGCTTCCGCTCGGGGAGCTCCTACAATGAGCAGTTCTTC. The encoded protein is CASSFRSGSSYNEQFF. V usage is TRBV7-2 and J usage is TRBJ2-1, with D maybe TRBD2 (5 bases). Trimming pared 3 bases from V and 0 bases from J, leaving 12 bases between. The V gene's germline CDR1 is SGHTA and CDR2 FQGNSA. The CDR3 covers 16 residues.

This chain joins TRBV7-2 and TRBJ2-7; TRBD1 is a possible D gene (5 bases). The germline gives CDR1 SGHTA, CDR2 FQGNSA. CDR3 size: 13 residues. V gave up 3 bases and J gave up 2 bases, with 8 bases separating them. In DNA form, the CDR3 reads TGTGCCAGCAGCTTGACAGATCCCTACGAGCAGTACTTC. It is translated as CASSLTDPYEQYF.

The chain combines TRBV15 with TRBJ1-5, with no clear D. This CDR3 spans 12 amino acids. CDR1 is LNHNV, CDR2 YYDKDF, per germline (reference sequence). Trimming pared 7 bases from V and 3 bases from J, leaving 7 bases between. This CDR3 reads CATKQPNQPQHF. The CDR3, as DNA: TGTGCCACCAAACAGCCCAATCAGCCCCAGCATTTT. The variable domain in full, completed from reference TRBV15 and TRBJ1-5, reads DAMVIQNPRYQVTQFGKPVTLSCSQTLNHNVMYWYQQKSSQAPKLLFHYYDKDFNNEADTPDNFQSRRPNTSFCFLDIRSPGLGDTAMYLCATKQPNQPQHFGDGTRLSIL.